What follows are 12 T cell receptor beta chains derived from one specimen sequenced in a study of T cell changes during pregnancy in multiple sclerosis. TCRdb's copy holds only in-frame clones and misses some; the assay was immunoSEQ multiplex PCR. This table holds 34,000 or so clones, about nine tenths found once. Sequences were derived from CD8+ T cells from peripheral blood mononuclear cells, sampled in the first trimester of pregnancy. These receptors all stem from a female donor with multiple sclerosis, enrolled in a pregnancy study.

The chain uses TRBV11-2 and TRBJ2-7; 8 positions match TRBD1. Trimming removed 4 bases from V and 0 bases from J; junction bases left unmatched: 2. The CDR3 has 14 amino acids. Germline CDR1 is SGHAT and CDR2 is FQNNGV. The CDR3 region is CASSSTGGSYEQYF. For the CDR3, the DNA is TGTGCCAGCAGCTCCACAGGGGGCTCCTACGAGCAGTACTTC.

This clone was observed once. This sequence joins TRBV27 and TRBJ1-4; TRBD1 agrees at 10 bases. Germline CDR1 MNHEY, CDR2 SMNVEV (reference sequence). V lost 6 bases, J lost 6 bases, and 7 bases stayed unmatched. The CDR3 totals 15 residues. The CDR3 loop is CASSSTGGYDEKLFF. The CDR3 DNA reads TGTGCCAGCAGCTCGACAGGGGGCTATGATGAAAAACTGTTTTTT.

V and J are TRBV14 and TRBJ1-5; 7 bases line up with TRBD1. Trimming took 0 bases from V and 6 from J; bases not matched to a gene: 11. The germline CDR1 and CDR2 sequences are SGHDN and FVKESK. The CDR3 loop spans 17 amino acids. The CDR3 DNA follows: TGTGCCAGCAGCCAAGAGGAGGACAGGCCGGAAGGTCAGCCCCAGCATTTT. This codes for CASSQEEDRPEGQPQHF.

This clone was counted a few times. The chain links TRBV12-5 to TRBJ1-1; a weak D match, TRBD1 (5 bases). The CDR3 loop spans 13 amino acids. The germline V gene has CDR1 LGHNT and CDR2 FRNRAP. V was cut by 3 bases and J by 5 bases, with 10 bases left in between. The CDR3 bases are TGTGCTAGTGGTTTCGGGGGGAGGACTGAAGCTTTCTTT. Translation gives CASGFGGRTEAFF.

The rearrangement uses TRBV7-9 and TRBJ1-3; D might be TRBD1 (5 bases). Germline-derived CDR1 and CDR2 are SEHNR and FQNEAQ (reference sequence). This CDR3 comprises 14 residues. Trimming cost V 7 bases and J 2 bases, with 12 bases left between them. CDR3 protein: CASIPPGPGNTIYF. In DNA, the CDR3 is TGTGCCAGCATCCCCCCAGGGCCTGGAAACACCATATATTTT.

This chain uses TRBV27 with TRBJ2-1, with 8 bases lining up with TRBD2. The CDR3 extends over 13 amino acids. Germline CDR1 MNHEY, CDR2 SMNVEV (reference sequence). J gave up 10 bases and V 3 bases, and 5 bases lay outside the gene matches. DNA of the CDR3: TGTGCCAGCAGTTTCGGGACTAGTCGGGAGCAGTTCTTC. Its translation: CASSFGTSREQFF.

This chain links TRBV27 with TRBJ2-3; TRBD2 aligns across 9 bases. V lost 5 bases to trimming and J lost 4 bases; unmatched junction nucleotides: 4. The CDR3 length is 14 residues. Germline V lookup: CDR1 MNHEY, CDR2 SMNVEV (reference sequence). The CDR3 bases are TGTGCCAGCAGTATTAGCGGGAGACCAGATACGCAGTATTTT. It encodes CASSISGRPDTQYF.

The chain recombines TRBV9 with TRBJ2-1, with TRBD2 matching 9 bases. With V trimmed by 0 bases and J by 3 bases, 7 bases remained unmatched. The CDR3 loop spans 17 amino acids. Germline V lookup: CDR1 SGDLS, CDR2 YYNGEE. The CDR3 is CASSVVEAGGLYNEQFF. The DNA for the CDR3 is TGTGCCAGCAGCGTAGTAGAAGCGGGAGGCCTCTACAATGAGCAGTTCTTC.

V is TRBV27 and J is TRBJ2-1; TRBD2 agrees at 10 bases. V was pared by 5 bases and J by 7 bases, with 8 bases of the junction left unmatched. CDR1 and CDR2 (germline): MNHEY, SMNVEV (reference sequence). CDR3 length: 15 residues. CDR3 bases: TGTGCCAGCAGTCCTCTAGCGGGAGTGAGGAATGAGCAGTTCTTC. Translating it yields CASSPLAGVRNEQFF.

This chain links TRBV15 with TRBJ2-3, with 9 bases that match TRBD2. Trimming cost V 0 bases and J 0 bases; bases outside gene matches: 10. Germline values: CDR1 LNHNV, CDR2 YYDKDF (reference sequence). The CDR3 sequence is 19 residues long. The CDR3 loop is CATSRDSGKTSGSTDTQYF. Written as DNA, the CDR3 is TGTGCCACCAGCAGAGATTCAGGGAAAACTAGCGGGAGCACAGATACGCAGTATTTT.

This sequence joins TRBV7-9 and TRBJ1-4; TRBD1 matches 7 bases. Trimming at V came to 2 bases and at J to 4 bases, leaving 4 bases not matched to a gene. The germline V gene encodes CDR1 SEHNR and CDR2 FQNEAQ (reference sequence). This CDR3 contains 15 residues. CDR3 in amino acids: CASSLPGQFNEKLFF. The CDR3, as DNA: TGTGCCAGCAGCTTACCGGGACAGTTTAATGAAAAACTGTTTTTT.

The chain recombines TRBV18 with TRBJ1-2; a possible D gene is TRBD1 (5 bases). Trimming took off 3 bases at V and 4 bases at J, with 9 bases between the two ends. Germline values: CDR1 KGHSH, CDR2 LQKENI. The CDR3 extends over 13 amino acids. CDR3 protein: CASSPREPYGYTF. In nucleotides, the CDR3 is TGTGCCAGCTCACCCAGGGAACCCTATGGCTACACCTTC. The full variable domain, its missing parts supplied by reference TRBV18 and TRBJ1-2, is NAGVMQNPRHLVRRRGQEARLRCSPMKGHSHVYWYRQLPEEGLKFMVYLQKENIIDESGMPKERFSAEFPKEGPSILRIQQVVRGDSAAYFCASSPREPYGYTFGSGTRLTVV.